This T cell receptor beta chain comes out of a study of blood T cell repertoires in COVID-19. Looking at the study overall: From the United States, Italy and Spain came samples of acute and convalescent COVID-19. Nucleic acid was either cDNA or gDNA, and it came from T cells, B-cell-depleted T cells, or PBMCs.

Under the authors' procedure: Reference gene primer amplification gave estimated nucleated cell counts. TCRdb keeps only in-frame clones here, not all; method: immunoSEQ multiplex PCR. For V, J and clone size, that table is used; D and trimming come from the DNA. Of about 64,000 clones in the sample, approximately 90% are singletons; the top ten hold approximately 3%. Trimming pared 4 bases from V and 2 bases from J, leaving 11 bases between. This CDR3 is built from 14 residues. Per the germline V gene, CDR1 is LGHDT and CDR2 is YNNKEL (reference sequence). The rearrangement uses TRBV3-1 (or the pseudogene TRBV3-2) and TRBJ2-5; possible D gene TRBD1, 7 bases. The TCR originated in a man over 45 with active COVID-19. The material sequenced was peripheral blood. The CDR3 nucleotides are TGTGCCAGCAGCCGCGGGACAGAGCAAGAGACCCAGTACTTC. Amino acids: CASSRGTEQETQYF.